These 20 T cell receptor beta chains were sequenced from one sample in a study of regulatory T cells in long-lasting Graves disease. Investigators prepared the TCR beta libraries by applying iRepertoire HTBI primers and Arm-PCR of CDR3 regions. In TCRdb, the multiplex PCR reads were re-called with MiXCR into one record per CDR3 protein. The table has about 560,000 distinct CDR3 sequences, about 16% seen once; the top ten hold 9.5% to 15%. Time point in this sample: newly diagnosed GD, antithyroid drugs for less than 3 months. Isolated PBMC RNA provided the starting material for the TCR library. Another study also made use of these data, one on T cells in Graves' hyperthyroidism and ophthalmopathy.

The specimen comprised peripheral blood mononuclear cells (PBMCs), sampled at new diagnosis, from a patient treated with antithyroid drugs. All receptors derive from a man between 18 and 35 years old with Graves disease.

This clonotype was counted only a few times. This chain links TRBV11-2 with TRBJ2-1, with 12 bases fitting TRBD2. The CDR3 totals 16 residues. Germline CDR1 reads SGHAT; CDR2 reads FQNNGV. V shed 3 bases and J 6 bases; nucleotides not matched to a gene: 6. The CDR3, as DNA: TGTGCCAGCAGCTTGGCCTCTAGCGGGAGGGGCAATGAGCAGTTCTTC. Translating gives CASSLASSGRGNEQFF.

With regard to this clonotype: Here the CDR3 omits its conserved ending phenylalanine or tryptophan, so a read error is the likely source. V usage is TRBV7-3 and J usage is TRBJ2-7; a possible D gene is TRBD2 (5 bases). The germline gives CDR1 SGHTA, CDR2 FQGTGA. This CDR3 comprises 15 residues. Trimming left V 5 bases short and J 2 bases short, with 16 bases between. CDR3 DNA: TGTGCCAGCAGCCCCCGGGGTCAGGCCCCCTACGAGCAGTACTCC. The encoded protein is CASSPRGQAPYEQYS.

This clonotype was picked up many times. The chain is built from TRBV6-1 and TRBJ1-1; D call uncertain. The CDR3 covers 11 residues. The V end was cut by 8 bases, the J end by 5 bases, with 9 bases between. Per the germline V gene, CDR1 is MNHNS and CDR2 is SASEGT. In DNA, the CDR3 is TGTGCCAGCGCACTATGGACTGAAGCTTTCTTT. This gives the protein CASALWTEAFF.

This clonotype was seen ten or more times. CDR3 region: CASSHSGLAGDMGAYEQYF. The CDR3 DNA is TGTGCCAGCAGCCACTCAGGACTAGCGGGAGATATGGGCGCCTACGAGCAGTACTTC. The chain employs TRBV14 and TRBJ2-7; 13 bases match TRBD2. Germline V gene sequence: CDR1 SGHDN, CDR2 FVKESK. J gave up 2 bases and V 3 bases, and 13 bases lay outside the gene matches. This CDR3 has 19 residues. Combining the CDR3 with reference TRBV14 and TRBJ2-7 gives the whole variable domain EAGVTQFPSHSVIEKGQTVTLRCDPISGHDNLYWYRRVMGKEIKFLLHFVKESKQDESGMPNNRFLAERTGGTYSTLKVQPAELEDSGVYFCASSHSGLAGDMGAYEQYFGPGTRLTVT.

V and J are TRBV10-3 and TRBJ2-1, with TRBD2 matching over 14 bases. Trimming took 5 bases from V and 7 from J; bases not matched to a gene: 4. The CDR3 loop spans 15 amino acids. Germline V gene data show CDR1 as ENHRY and CDR2 as SYGVKD. The CDR3 DNA follows: TGTGCCATCAGTCCGGGACTAGCGGGAGAAAATGAGCAGTTCTTC. This encodes CAISPGLAGENEQFF.

This clonotype was seen a handful of times. This chain links TRBV7-9 with TRBJ2-3; 9 positions agree with TRBD2. Losses at the gene ends were 0 bases for V and 2 bases for J; bases not matched to a gene: 6. The CDR3 covers 17 residues. Germline CDR1 is SEHNR and CDR2 is FQNEAQ (reference sequence). CDR3 region: CASSLAPSGILTDTQYF. Here the CDR3 DNA reads TGTGCCAGCAGCTTAGCGCCTAGCGGGATTCTCACAGATACGCAGTATTTT.

This clonotype was seen at least ten times. Its ends do not fully match the called genes, so a read error is possible. This chain connects TRBV12-3 or TRBV12-4 to TRBJ1-2; D not certain. The CDR3 consists of 14 residues. The CDR3 DNA sequence: TGTGCCAGCAGCTTAGGAGGAGTAAACTATGGCTACACCTTC. It codes for CASSLGGVNYGYTF.

This clonotype was seen many times. This chain links TRBV11-3 with TRBJ2-5, with D maybe TRBD1 (6 bases). V gave up 4 bases and J gave up 1 base, with 10 bases separating them. From germline, CDR1 is SGHNT and CDR2 YENEEA. The CDR3 extends over 14 amino acids. The CDR3 is CASSSRQAQETQYF. CDR3 bases: TGTGCCAGCAGCTCCAGACAGGCCCAAGAGACCCAGTACTTC.

This clonotype was seen repeatedly, ten times or more. The V call is TRBV20-1, the J call TRBJ2-7; D might be TRBD2 (5 bases). CDR1 and CDR2 (germline): DFQATT, SNEGSKA (reference sequence). V dropped 6 bases and J dropped 4 bases, with 19 bases sitting between them. This CDR3 has 14 residues. This CDR3 reads CSARAITSMYEQYF. The DNA for the CDR3 is TGCAGTGCCCGTGCAATAACTAGTATGTACGAGCAGTACTTC.

The V call is TRBV30, the J call TRBJ1-5; the D is unclear. Trimming took off 0 bases at V and 3 bases at J, with 12 bases between the two ends. The CDR3 length is 15 residues. The germline V gene has CDR1 GTSNPN and CDR2 SVGIG (reference sequence). CDR3 region: CAWSVVGRPNQPQHF. In nucleotides, the CDR3 is TGTGCCTGGAGTGTAGTCGGCCGACCCAATCAGCCCCAGCATTTT.

This clonotype was recorded many times. The chain recombines TRBV6-2 or TRBV6-3 with TRBJ1-2; D gene uncertain. Looked up from germline, CDR1 is MNHEY and CDR2 is SVGEGT. The germline V and J ends were trimmed by 5 bases and 8 bases, with 24 bases remaining between them. This CDR3 has 16 residues. The CDR3 region is CASSPPGPRRLQGYTF. The CDR3 bases are TGTGCCAGCAGTCCCCCCGGGCCTCGTCGGCTTCAGGGCTACACCTTC.

This rearrangement joins TRBV6-2 or TRBV6-3 to TRBJ1-5; D not resolved. CDR1 MNHEY and CDR2 SVGEGT come from the germline V gene. This CDR3 is built from 14 residues. The V end was cut by 2 bases, the J end by 5 bases, with 10 bases between. DNA for the CDR3: TGTGCCAGCAGTTACCGCGACGGAGATCAGCCCCAGCATTTT. Translating it yields CASSYRDGDQPQHF.

This clonotype was recorded at least ten times. The chain combines TRBV20-1 with TRBJ2-7, with a possible D match to TRBD2 (6 bases). Germline V gene lookup returns CDR1 DFQATT and CDR2 SNEGSKA (reference sequence). CDR3 length equals 14 residues. The V end lost 6 bases, the J end lost 1 base, and 16 bases lay between the germline ends. CDR3 amino acids: CSAAGGGQSYEQYF. CDR3 coding DNA: TGCAGTGCCGCCGGGGGAGGACAATCCTACGAGCAGTACTTC.

This clonotype has more than one count but fewer than ten. V gene TRBV7-9 combines with J gene TRBJ1-2, with D uncertain. CDR3 length: 15 residues. Looked up from germline, CDR1 is SEHNR and CDR2 is FQNEAQ (reference sequence). Deletions cut 2 bases from V and 2 bases from J, with 12 bases between. Here the CDR3 DNA reads TGTGCCAGCAGCTTAATTGGGCAGGCCAACTATGGCTACACCTTC. Protein: CASSLIGQANYGYTF.

The V and J genes are TRBV11-2 and TRBJ1-4; a weak D match, TRBD1 (5 bases). The CDR3 extends over 15 amino acids. Germline loops: CDR1 SGHAT, CDR2 FQNNGV. V lost 2 bases and J lost 6, with 13 bases in between. For the CDR3, the DNA is TGTGCCAGCAGCTTAAGAGGGGCGAGTGATGAAAAACTGTTTTTT. This codes for CASSLRGASDEKLFF.

This clonotype was observed many times. The chain couples TRBV9 to TRBJ2-1, with 7 bases matching TRBD2. Germline V CDR1 and CDR2: SGDLS, YYNGEE. This CDR3 spans 18 amino acids. V shed 4 bases, J shed 5 bases, and the junction held 18 bases outside the gene matches. The CDR3 protein is CASSKREGKRGTHNEQFF. The DNA for the CDR3 is TGTGCCAGCAGCAAAAGGGAGGGAAAGCGGGGAACCCACAATGAGCAGTTCTTC. The full variable domain, rest sourced from reference TRBV9 and TRBJ2-1, is DSGVTQTPKHLITATGQRVTLRCSPRSGDLSVYWYQQSLDQGLQFLIQYYNGEERAKGNILERFSAQQFPDLHSELNLSSLELGDSALYFCASSKREGKRGTHNEQFFGPGTRLTVL.

This clonotype was found many times. The V and J genes are TRBV12-3 or TRBV12-4 and TRBJ2-4; unclear D gene. V dropped 3 bases and J dropped 5 bases, with 14 bases sitting between them. The CDR3 totals 15 residues. The CDR3 loop reads CASSFGRSTQNIQYF. DNA for the CDR3: TGTGCCAGCAGTTTCGGGCGGAGTACTCAAAACATTCAGTACTTC.

The genes are TRBV5-4 and TRBJ2-6; 11 bases match TRBD2. The CDR3 consists of 17 residues. Trimming removed 4 bases from V and 2 bases from J; junction bases left unmatched: 5. Germline values: CDR1 SGHNT, CDR2 YYREEE (reference sequence). Here the CDR3 DNA reads TGTGCCAGCAGCCCTAGACTAGCGGGAACTGGGGCCAACGTCCTGACTTTC. The encoded protein is CASSPRLAGTGANVLTF. The variable domain in full, with the rest retrieved from reference TRBV5-4 and TRBJ2-6, is ETGVTQSPTHLIKTRGQQVTLRCSSQSGHNTVSWYQQALGQGPQFIFQYYREEENGRGNFPPRFSGLQFPNYSSELNVNALELDDSALYLCASSPRLAGTGANVLTFGAGSRLTVL.

The chain carries TRBV4-1 and TRBJ1-2; 7 positions match TRBD1. V was clipped by 0 bases and J by 7 bases; unmatched bases: 23. Germline V gene sequence: CDR1 MGHRA, CDR2 YSYEKL. The CDR3 extends over 20 amino acids. The CDR3 region has the DNA TGCGCCAGCAGCCAAGATGATCGGGGGAGTTACAGGGGTCCGGGAGGTGGCTACACCTTC. This gives the protein CASSQDDRGSYRGPGGGYTF.

This clonotype turned up a few times. The chain couples TRBV30 to TRBJ2-1, with D possibly matching TRBD2 (6 bases). Trimming left V 1 base short and J 9 bases short, with 13 bases between. The germline gives CDR1 GTSNPN, CDR2 SVGIG (reference sequence). This CDR3 region has 13 residues. The CDR3 DNA sequence: TGTGCCTGGAGTGACGGGAGCATGAGTGAGCAGTTCTTC. This gives the protein CAWSDGSMSEQFF.